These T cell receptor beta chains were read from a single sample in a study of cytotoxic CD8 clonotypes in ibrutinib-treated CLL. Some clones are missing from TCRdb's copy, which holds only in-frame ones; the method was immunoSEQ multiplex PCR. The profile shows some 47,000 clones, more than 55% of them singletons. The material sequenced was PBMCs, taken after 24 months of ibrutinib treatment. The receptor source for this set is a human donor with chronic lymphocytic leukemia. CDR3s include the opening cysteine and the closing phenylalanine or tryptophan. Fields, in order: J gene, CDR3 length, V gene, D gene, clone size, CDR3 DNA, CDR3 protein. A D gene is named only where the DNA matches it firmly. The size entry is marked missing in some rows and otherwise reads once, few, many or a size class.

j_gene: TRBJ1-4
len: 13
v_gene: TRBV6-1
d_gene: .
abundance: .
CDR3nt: TGTGCCAGCTTAAGATTGCAGGGTGAAAAACTGTTTTTT
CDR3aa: CASLRLQGEKLFF

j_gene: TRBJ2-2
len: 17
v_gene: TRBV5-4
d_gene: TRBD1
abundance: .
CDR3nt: TGTGCCAGCAGCCCTCGACCGGGACAGGGGAACACCGGGGAGCTGTTTTTT
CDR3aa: CASSPRPGQGNTGELFF

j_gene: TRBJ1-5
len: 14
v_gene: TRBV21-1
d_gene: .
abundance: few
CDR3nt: TGTGCCAGCAGCAAAGCGCTTTCAGGACGGACCCGTCGGTTT
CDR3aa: CASSKALSGRTRRF

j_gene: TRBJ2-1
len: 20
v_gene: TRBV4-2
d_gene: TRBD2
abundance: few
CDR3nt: TGTGCCAGCAGCCAAGAGGGGGACGCACTAGCGGGGGCCATCCACAATGAGCAGTTCTTC
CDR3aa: CASSQEGDALAGAIHNEQFF

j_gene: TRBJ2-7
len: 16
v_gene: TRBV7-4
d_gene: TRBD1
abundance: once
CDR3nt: TGCACCAGCAGCCCACAGGGGGCCCAAACAACCTACGAGCAGTACTTC
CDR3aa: CTSSPQGAQTTYEQYF

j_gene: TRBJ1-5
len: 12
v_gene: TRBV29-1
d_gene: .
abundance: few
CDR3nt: TGCAGCGTTGGGGAGCGCAATCAGCCCCAGCATTTT
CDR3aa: CSVGERNQPQHF

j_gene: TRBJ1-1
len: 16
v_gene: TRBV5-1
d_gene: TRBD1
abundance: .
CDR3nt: TGCGCCAGCAGCATAGAGGGACAGCGACTGAACACTGAAGCTTTCTTT
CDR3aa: CASSIEGQRLNTEAFF

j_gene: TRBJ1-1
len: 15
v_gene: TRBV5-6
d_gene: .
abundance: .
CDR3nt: TGTGCCAGCAGTCTCGCATCGGGGGGGAACACTGAAGCTTTCTTT
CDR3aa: CASSLASGGNTEAFF

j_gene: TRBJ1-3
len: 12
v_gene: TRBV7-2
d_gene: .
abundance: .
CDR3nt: TGTGCCAGCAGCTCCAGGGGTGGCACCATATATTTT
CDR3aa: CASSSRGGTIYF

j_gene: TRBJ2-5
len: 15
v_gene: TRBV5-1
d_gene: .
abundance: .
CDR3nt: TGCGCCAGCAGCTCAAACGGAGGGTCTGGAGAGACCCAGTACTTC
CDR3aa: CASSSNGGSGETQYF

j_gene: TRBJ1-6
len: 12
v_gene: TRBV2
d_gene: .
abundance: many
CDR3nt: TGTGCCAGCAGTGATTATCAGTCACCCCTCCACTTT
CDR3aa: CASSDYQSPLHF

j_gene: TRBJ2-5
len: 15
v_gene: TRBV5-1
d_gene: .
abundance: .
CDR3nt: TGCGCCAGCAGCTTGGCCCGGGGGCTAGAGGAGACCCAGTACTTC
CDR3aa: CASSLARGLEETQYF

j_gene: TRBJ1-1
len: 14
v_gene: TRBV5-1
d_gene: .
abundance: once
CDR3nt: TGCGCCAGCAGCCTACAGGGTCAGAACACTGAAGCTTTCTTT
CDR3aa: CASSLQGQNTEAFF

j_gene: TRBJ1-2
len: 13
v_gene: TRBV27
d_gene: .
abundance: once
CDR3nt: TGTGCCAGCAGCAGGGCCCTTAACTATGGCTACACCTTC
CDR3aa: CASSRALNYGYTF

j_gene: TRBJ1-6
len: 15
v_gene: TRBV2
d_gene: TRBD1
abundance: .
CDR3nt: TGTGCCAGCAGTTTCCGGGACAGGGGTGATTCACCCCTCCACTTT
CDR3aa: CASSFRDRGDSPLHF

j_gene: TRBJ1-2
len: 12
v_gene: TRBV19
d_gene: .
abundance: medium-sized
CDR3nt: TGTGCCAGTAGCGCTCGGGTCTATGGCTACACCTTC
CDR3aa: CASSARVYGYTF

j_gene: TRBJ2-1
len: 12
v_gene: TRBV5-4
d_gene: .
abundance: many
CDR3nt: TGTGCCAGCAGCTTGAGTGAAAGGGAGCAGTTCTTC
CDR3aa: CASSLSEREQFF

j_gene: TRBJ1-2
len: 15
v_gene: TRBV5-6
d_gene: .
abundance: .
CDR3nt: TGTGCCAGCAGCTTGTTTGGTTCGTCGACCCCTGGCTACACCTTC
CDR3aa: CASSLFGSSTPGYTF

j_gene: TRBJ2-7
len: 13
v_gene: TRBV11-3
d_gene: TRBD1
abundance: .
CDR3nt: TGTGCCAGCAGCCGACAGGGGAGCAACGAGCAGTACTTC
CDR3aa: CASSRQGSNEQYF

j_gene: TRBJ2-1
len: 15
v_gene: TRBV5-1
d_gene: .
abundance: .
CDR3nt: TGCGCCAGCAGCTTGGGCGACACCACCTACAATGAGCAGTTCTTC
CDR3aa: CASSLGDTTYNEQFF

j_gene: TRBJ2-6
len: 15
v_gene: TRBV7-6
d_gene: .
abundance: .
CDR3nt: TGTGCCAGCAGCGAGGAGGGGACGGGGGCCAACGTCCTGACTTTC
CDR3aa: CASSEEGTGANVLTF

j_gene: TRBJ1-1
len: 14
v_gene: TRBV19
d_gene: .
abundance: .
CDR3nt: TGTGCCAGTACCCCTGCCGCCGGGAACACTGAAGCTTTCTTT
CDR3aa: CASTPAAGNTEAFF

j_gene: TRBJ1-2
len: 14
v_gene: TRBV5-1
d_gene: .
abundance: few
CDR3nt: TGCGCCAGCAGCCCGAGGGGTAGGGACTATGGCTACACCTTC
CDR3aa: CASSPRGRDYGYTF

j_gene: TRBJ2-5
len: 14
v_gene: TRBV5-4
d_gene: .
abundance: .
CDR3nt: TGTGCCAGCAGCTCCCGAGTGGGGGGCGAGACCCAGTACTTC
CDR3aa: CASSSRVGGETQYF

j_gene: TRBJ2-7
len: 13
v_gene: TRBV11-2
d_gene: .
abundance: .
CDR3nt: TGTGCCAGCGCAGGGATCCCGCCCTACGAGCAGTACTTC
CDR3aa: CASAGIPPYEQYF

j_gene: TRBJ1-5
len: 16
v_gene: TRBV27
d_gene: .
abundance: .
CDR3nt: TGTGCCAGCCGCTTAGGGGCAGGGGATAGCAATCAGCCCCAGCATTTT
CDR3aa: CASRLGAGDSNQPQHF